This T cell receptor beta chain is drawn from a study of cytomegalovirus exposure and HLA in healthy donors. The PCR used 60 Vbeta and 13 Jbeta primers. Measured with immunoSEQ multiplex PCR; TCRdb has only the in-frame clones, and not every one. The table includes some 200,000 clones, approximately 78% detected once. Sequenced input: PBMCs. This clonotype was obtained from a woman aged 45-65 years in good health and CMV-seropositive.

The CDR3 reads CASSRSGDYEQYF. As DNA, the CDR3 is TGTGCCAGTAGCCGGAGCGGGGACTACGAGCAGTACTTC. V usage is TRBV19 and J usage is TRBJ2-7; TRBD2 aligns across 7 bases. V trimming: 6 bases; J trimming: 3 bases; junction bases outside the gene matches: 5. The CDR3 sequence is 13 residues long. In germline, CDR1 is LNHDA, CDR2 SQIVND (reference sequence).